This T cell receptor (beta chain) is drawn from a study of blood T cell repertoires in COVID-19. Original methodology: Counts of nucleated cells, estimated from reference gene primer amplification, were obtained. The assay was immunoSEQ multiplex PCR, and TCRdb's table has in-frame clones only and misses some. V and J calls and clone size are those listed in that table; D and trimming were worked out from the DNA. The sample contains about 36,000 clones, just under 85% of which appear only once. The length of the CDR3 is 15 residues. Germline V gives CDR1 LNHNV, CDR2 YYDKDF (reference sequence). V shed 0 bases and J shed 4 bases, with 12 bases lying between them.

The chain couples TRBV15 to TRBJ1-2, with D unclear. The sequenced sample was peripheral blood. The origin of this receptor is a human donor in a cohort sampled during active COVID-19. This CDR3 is CATSRDDEGVYGYTF. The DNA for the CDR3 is TGTGCCACCAGCAGAGATGACGAGGGAGTCTATGGCTACACCTTC.